Below, 11 T cell receptor beta chains from the same sample are listed, as sequenced in a study of T cell changes during pregnancy in multiple sclerosis (dated by TCRdb to 2018 to 2020). The method was the immunoSEQ multiplex PCR assay. TCRdb took over this immuneACCESS table, retaining in-frame rearrangements with V and J assigned. Such tables are incomplete; in checked studies, under half of the missing clones stem from an unresolved V gene, and the remainder is unexplained. The sample data list 45,000 or so clones, and more than 90% of these were observed just once. The top ten clonotypes cover about 8.1% of the sample. This specimen was CD8+ T cells from peripheral blood mononuclear cells, taken after pregnancy. These receptors came from a female donor with multiple sclerosis, enrolled in a pregnancy study.

The chain has TRBV30 and TRBJ1-1; D gene unclear. The CDR3 runs to 13 residues. Trimming removed 1 base at V and 3 bases at J, with 9 bases between. The germline gives CDR1 GTSNPN, CDR2 SVGIG (reference sequence). Here the CDR3 reads CAWSAPLYTEAFF. CDR3 nucleotide sequence: TGTGCCTGGAGTGCCCCCTTATACACTGAAGCTTTCTTT.

The chain combines TRBV5-4 with TRBJ2-3; D remains ambiguous. The CDR3 consists of 12 residues. Trimming took off 2 bases at V and 5 bases at J, with 6 bases between the two ends. Germline CDR1 is SGHNT and CDR2 is YYREEE (reference sequence). CDR3 sequence reads: CASSLGGDTQYF. DNA of the CDR3: TGTGCCAGCAGCTTAGGCGGAGATACGCAGTATTTT. Complete variable domain (other parts from reference TRBV5-4 and TRBJ2-3): ETGVTQSPTHLIKTRGQQVTLRCSSQSGHNTVSWYQQALGQGPQFIFQYYREEENGRGNFPPRFSGLQFPNYSSELNVNALELDDSALYLCASSLGGDTQYFGPGTRLTVL.

The CDR3: CASSLLSVHQETQYF. The CDR3 nucleotides are TGTGCCAGCAGCTTACTTTCGGTACACCAAGAGACCCAGTACTTC. V gene TRBV13 combines with J gene TRBJ2-5, with no clear D. There are 15 residues in the CDR3. V gave up 2 bases and J gave up 0 bases, with 10 bases separating them. CDR1 is PRHDT and CDR2 is FYEKMQ in the germline V gene (reference sequence). Full variable domain (rest looked up from reference TRBV13 and TRBJ2-5): AAGVIQSPRHLIKEKRETATLKCYPIPRHDTVYWYQQGPGQDPQFLISFYEKMQSDKGSIPDRFSAQQFSDYHSELNMSSLELGDSALYFCASSLLSVHQETQYFGPGTRLLVL.

This clone appeared once. CDR3 region: CASSGRTEYTEAFF. The CDR3 DNA is TGTGCCAGTAGTGGACGGACAGAGTACACTGAAGCTTTCTTT. The chain uses TRBV19 and TRBJ1-1; D possibly corresponds to TRBD1 (6 bases). From germline, CDR1 is LNHDA and CDR2 SQIVND (reference sequence). This CDR3 contains 14 residues. V gave up 5 bases and J gave up 3 bases, with 13 bases separating them.

The chain links TRBV4-2 to TRBJ2-7; TRBD2 is a possible D gene (6 bases). Deletions cut 2 bases from V and 3 bases from J, with 23 bases between. Germline V gives CDR1 LGHNA, CDR2 YNFKEQ. This CDR3 region has 18 residues. The CDR3 here is CASSQMGDGRERFYEQYF. DNA for the CDR3: TGTGCCAGCAGCCAAATGGGCGACGGCCGGGAGAGGTTCTACGAGCAGTACTTC.

The chain combines TRBV19 with TRBJ2-1; no firm D call. The CDR3 has 14 residues. CDR1 LNHDA and CDR2 SQIVND come from the germline V gene (reference sequence). V lost 3 bases and J lost 0, with 6 bases in between. The CDR3 DNA reads TGTGCCAGTAGTATTTTATACTCCTACAATGAGCAGTTCTTC. It yields the protein CASSILYSYNEQFF.

This clone was observed a handful of times. The chain joins TRBV11-2 to TRBJ2-1; D gene unclear. The CDR3 spans 15 residues. CDR1 and CDR2 (germline): SGHAT, FQNNGV. The V end was cut by 6 bases, the J end by 0 bases, with 12 bases between. The CDR3 reads CASRLGSSSYNEQFF. Here the CDR3 DNA reads TGTGCCAGCAGACTCGGGTCTAGCTCCTACAATGAGCAGTTCTTC.

This clone occurred once. V and J are TRBV19 and TRBJ2-3; 10 nucleotides agree with TRBD2. The J segment lost 5 bases and the V segment lost 5 bases, leaving 4 bases of the junction unmatched. Germline V gene sequence: CDR1 LNHDA, CDR2 SQIVND (reference sequence). The CDR3 covers 14 residues. The CDR3 DNA follows: TGTGCCAGTAGTCCCCGGACTAGCGGAGATACGCAGTATTTT. Its protein is CASSPRTSGDTQYF. Supplemented by reference TRBV19 and TRBJ2-3, the full variable domain reads DGGITQSPKYLFRKEGQNVTLSCEQNLNHDAMYWYRQDPGQGLRLIYYSQIVNDFQKGDIAEGYSVSREKKESFPLTVTSAQKNPTAFYLCASSPRTSGDTQYFGPGTRLTVL.

V usage is TRBV2 and J usage is TRBJ1-1; 7 nucleotides line up with TRBD1. Germline-derived CDR1 and CDR2 are SNHLY and FYNNEI. The CDR3 loop spans 14 amino acids. Trimming at V came to 10 bases and at J to 0 bases, leaving 8 bases not matched to a gene. The CDR3 region is CAKTEQGMNTEAFF. The CDR3 DNA is TGTGCCAAGACTGAACAGGGGATGAACACTGAAGCTTTCTTT.

V usage is TRBV9 and J usage is TRBJ1-1; D might be TRBD1 (6 bases). Germline lookup yields CDR1 SGDLS and CDR2 YYNGEE. The CDR3 spans 14 residues. Trimming took 3 bases from V and 0 from J, leaving 9 bases between them. The CDR3 here is CASSAGALNTEAFF. The CDR3 bases are TGTGCCAGCAGCGCAGGGGCGTTGAACACTGAAGCTTTCTTT.

The chain recombines TRBV6-6 with TRBJ2-3; D is ambiguous. Per the germline V gene, CDR1 is MNHNY and CDR2 is SVGAGI (reference sequence). Trimming cost V 6 bases and J 2 bases, with 3 bases left between them. The CDR3 has 11 residues. CDR3 sequence reads: CASRYTDTQYF. The DNA of the CDR3 is TGTGCCAGCAGATACACAGATACGCAGTATTTT.